The T cell receptor (beta chain) under discussion was sequenced for a study of shared clonotypes between healthy human individuals. Study results and limitations: Researchers found naive subsets generally carried larger estimated richness than memory subsets.

Only in-frame clones appear in the TCRdb table, and some are missing; sequencing was by immunoSEQ multiplex PCR. This repertoire shows millions of clones, more than 90% found once; its top ten account for roughly 0.15%. As concerns this clone: Its antigen is not identified.

All the donors were Caucasian adults who lived in Nashville, Tennessee. Material for sequencing was naive CD4+ T cells sorted from blood. Noted subset: CD45RA+ positively selected. The clonotype was recovered from a man between 18 and 29 years old in good health.

The CDR3 bases are TGTGCCAGCAGCGCCTACGGGGACCAGTATAATTCACCCCTCCACTTT. This codes for CASSAYGDQYNSPLHF. The chain uses TRBV9 and TRBJ1-6, with D possibly being TRBD1 (5 bases). The V and J ends lost 3 bases and 4 bases respectively, with 14 bases between them. The CDR3 contains 16 residues. From germline, CDR1 is SGDLS and CDR2 YYNGEE.